This T cell receptor (beta chain) was identified during a study of T-cell reconstitution after alpha-beta-depleted transplantation in children. Whole-study results and caveats: One year after transplant, T-cell counts and diversity came mostly from newly produced T cells. It was reported that alpha-beta T cells came from several hundred expanded graft clones (about two months after transplant).

This clonotype was seen many times. Its antigen is still unknown. V was shortened by 4 bases and J by 6 bases, with 14 bases between the two germline ends. The CDR3 loop spans 13 amino acids. CDR1 is SGHRS, CDR2 YFSETQ, per germline. As it was prepared, the TCRbeta library received unique molecular identifiers. MiXCR, applied by TCRdb to the PCR reads, yields one record per CDR3 protein. The sample shows around 490,000 distinct CDR3 sequences, about 10% of them seen only once. The receptor's source is a female patient between 2 and 15 years old who had a stem cell transplant for aplastic anemia, so the T cells may come from the graft donor. The rearrangement joins TRBV5-1 to TRBJ2-7; D might be TRBD2 (5 bases). The source was PBMCs, mostly from graft donor cells, collected 180 days after TCRalphabeta/CD19-depleted stem cell transplant. The CDR3 DNA sequence: TGCGCCAGCAGCGTATCTGGACTCCTCGAGCAGTACTTC. Its translation is CASSVSGLLEQYF.